The clone carrying this T cell receptor (beta chain) has just one count. The CDR3 is 13 amino acids. V was shortened by 2 bases and J by 7 bases, with 9 bases between the two germline ends. The germline gives CDR1 KGHSH, CDR2 LQKENI. This record belongs to a study of early T cells in non-severe SARS-CoV-2 infection. TCRdb called the 5' RACE reads again in MiXCR, with one record for every CDR3 protein. Here the sample spans roughly 83,000 distinct CDR3 sequences, over 9.5% being singletons. The clonotype comes from an adult who was a healthcare worker with PCR-confirmed SARS-CoV-2 infection or an uninfected control (not recorded which). The V and J genes are TRBV18 and TRBJ1-5, with D possibly TRBD1 on 6 matching bases. Material: whole blood, obtained at baseline. This chain's CDR3 is CASSPTGPQPQHF. As DNA, the CDR3 is TGTGCCAGCTCACCAACAGGGCCCCAGCCCCAGCATTTT.